A single sample gave rise to the 10 T cell receptor beta chains below, sequenced in a study of identical twins. Each CDR3 protein is one row after TCRdb ran MiXCR on the 5' RACE reads. The sample has 450,000 or so distinct CDR3 sequences, about 18% seen once. The source material was naive T cells sorted from blood. These receptors were taken from a man aged 45-60 years in good health.

This clonotype was seen repeatedly, ten times or more. The genes are TRBV24-1 and TRBJ2-2; the match to TRBD1 covers 7 bases. There are 18 residues in the CDR3. The germline V gene encodes CDR1 KGHDR and CDR2 SFDVKD. Unmatched junction bases numbered 8, after V lost 1 base and J lost 1 base. CDR3 sequence (DNA): TGTGCCACCAGTGATTTCGCCCAGGGGGTGGGGAACACCGGGGAGCTGTTTTTT. The encoded protein is CATSDFAQGVGNTGELFF.

This clonotype came up a few times. J is TRBJ2-7 and V is TRBV18; D assignment may be TRBD1 or TRBD2 (5 bases each). This CDR3 has 14 residues. Deletions cut 3 bases from V and 4 bases from J, with 13 bases between. Germline V CDR1 and CDR2: KGHSH, LQKENI. Here the CDR3 reads CASSPGRTEYEQYF. In DNA, the CDR3 is TGTGCCAGCTCACCGGGACGGACGGAGTACGAGCAGTACTTC. Full variable domain (remainder filled in from reference TRBV18 and TRBJ2-7): NAGVMQNPRHLVRRRGQEARLRCSPMKGHSHVYWYRQLPEEGLKFMVYLQKENIIDESGMPKERFSAEFPKEGPSILRIQQVVRGDSAAYFCASSPGRTEYEQYFGPGTRLTVT.

The chain couples TRBV29-1 to TRBJ2-5; maybe TRBD2 (7 bases). The CDR3 sequence is 15 residues long. In germline, CDR1 is SQVTM, CDR2 ANQGSEA. With 6 bases removed from V and 2 bases from J, the gap between germline ends came to 19 bases. CDR3: CSVTLRGATQETQYF. The DNA of the CDR3 is TGCAGCGTCACCCTACGGGGGGCTACTCAAGAGACCCAGTACTTC.

In its sample, this clonotype was seen a few times. V is TRBV28 and J is TRBJ2-1; TRBD2 agrees at 8 bases. With V trimmed by 4 bases and J by 1 base, 12 bases remained unmatched. The CDR3 consists of 18 residues. Germline lookup yields CDR1 MDHEN and CDR2 SYDVKM. The CDR3 DNA sequence: TGTGCCAGCAGTTCCCGCATCTGGGCTAGCGGGTCCTACAATGAGCAGTTCTTC. Protein product: CASSSRIWASGSYNEQFF. The entire variable domain, with the rest obtained from reference TRBV28 and TRBJ2-1, is as follows: DVKVTQSSRYLVKRTGEKVFLECVQDMDHENMFWYRQDPGLGLRLIYFSYDVKMKEKGDIPEGYSVSREKKERFSLILESASTNQTSMYLCASSSRIWASGSYNEQFFGPGTRLTVL.

This clonotype was detected a few times. The rearrangement links TRBV9 to TRBJ2-1, with TRBD2 matching over 7 bases. The germline CDR1 and CDR2 sequences are SGDLS and YYNGEE. V was clipped by 0 bases and J by 3 bases; unmatched bases: 9. This CDR3 comprises 17 residues. The CDR3 sequence: CASSVGAGSGYYNEQFF. CDR3 sequence (DNA): TGTGCCAGCAGCGTAGGTGCGGGTAGCGGGTACTACAATGAGCAGTTCTTC.

This clonotype has a handful of counts. V and J are TRBV28 and TRBJ2-7, with 13 nucleotides matching TRBD2. Germline CDR1 reads MDHEN; CDR2 reads SYDVKM. The trim removed 2 bases at V and 0 bases at J, leaving 10 bases unmatched. The CDR3 consists of 19 residues. CDR3 region: CASSLPLTTSGRSSYEQYF. The CDR3, as DNA: TGTGCCAGCAGTTTACCCCTCACGACTAGCGGGAGGTCCTCCTACGAGCAGTACTTC.

J is TRBJ1-1 and V is TRBV6-2 or TRBV6-3; 7 bases map to TRBD1. The CDR3 totals 13 residues. The V segment lost 0 bases and the J segment 6 bases; nucleotides outside the gene matches: 1. Germline V gene sequence: CDR1 MNHEY, CDR2 SVGEGT. The DNA of the CDR3 is TGTGCCAGCAGTTACTCAGGGGGCGCTGAAGCTTTCTTT. This encodes CASSYSGGAEAFF.

This clonotype was seen only a few times. The genes are TRBV7-2 and TRBJ2-7; D is unclear. CDR3 length: 12 amino acids. Looked up from germline, CDR1 is SGHTA and CDR2 is FQGNSA. The V and J ends lost 4 bases and 6 bases respectively, with 10 bases between them. CDR3 protein: CASSSYLGEQYF. CDR3 DNA sequence: TGTGCCAGCAGCTCCTACTTAGGCGAGCAGTACTTC.

The J gene is TRBJ2-5, the V gene TRBV30, with D perhaps given as TRBD1 or TRBD2 (6 bases each). The germline V gene encodes CDR1 GTSNPN and CDR2 SVGIG (reference sequence). Trimming removed 2 bases at V and 4 bases at J, with 8 bases between. The length of the CDR3 is 12 residues. The CDR3 loop reads CAWSKGGETQYF. CDR3 sequence (DNA): TGTGCCTGGAGTAAGGGGGGAGAGACCCAGTACTTC.

This clonotype occurred many times. The chain has TRBV12-3 or TRBV12-4 and TRBJ2-1; 11 positions match TRBD2. The V and J ends lost 6 bases and 5 bases, in that order; junction bases with no gene match: 12. The length of the CDR3 is 17 residues. CDR3 protein: CASSPDGTSGGDNEQFF. CDR3 nucleotides: TGTGCCAGCAGCCCAGATGGGACTAGCGGAGGAGACAATGAGCAGTTCTTC.